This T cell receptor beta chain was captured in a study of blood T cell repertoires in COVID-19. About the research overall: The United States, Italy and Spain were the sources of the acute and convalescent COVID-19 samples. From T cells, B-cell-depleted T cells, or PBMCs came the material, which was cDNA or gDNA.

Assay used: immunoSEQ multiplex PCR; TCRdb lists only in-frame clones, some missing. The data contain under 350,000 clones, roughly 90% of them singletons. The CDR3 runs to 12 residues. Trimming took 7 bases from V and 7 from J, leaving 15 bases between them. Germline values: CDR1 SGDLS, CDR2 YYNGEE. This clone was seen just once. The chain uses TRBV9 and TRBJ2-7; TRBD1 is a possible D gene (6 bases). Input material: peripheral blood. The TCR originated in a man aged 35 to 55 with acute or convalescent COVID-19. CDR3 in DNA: TGTGCCAGCTCCCAGTCAAGGGGGGAGCAGTACTTC. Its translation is CASSQSRGEQYF.